Listed below are T cell receptor beta chains from one sample, sequenced in a study of blood T cell repertoires in COVID-19. The assay was immunoSEQ multiplex PCR, and TCRdb's table has in-frame clones only and misses some. The table lists about 420,000 clones, 85% to 90% of them singletons. The sample comprised peripheral blood. The receptors were gathered from a man aged 18-30 years with COVID-19, enrolled during active disease. CDR3s include the opening cysteine and the closing phenylalanine or tryptophan. A D gene is named only where the DNA matches it firmly. Clone size is shown for a subset of rows, as once, few, many or a class of expanded clone.

clone_size,j_call,d_call,v_call,cdr3_aa,cdr3_nt
NA,TRBJ1-2,NA,TRBV19,CASSIDPRGQGGYTF,TGTGCCAGTAGTATAGATCCGCGGGGCCAAGGGGGCTACACCTTC
NA,TRBJ2-3,NA,TRBV27,CASSLSLRGTDTQYF,TGTGCCAGCAGTTTGTCCCTGAGAGGCACAGATACGCAGTATTTT
once,TRBJ1-6,NA,TRBV15,CATSRGWGRENSPLHF,TGTGCCACCAGCAGAGGGTGGGGACGGGAGAATTCACCCCTCCACTTT
once,TRBJ1-5,NA,TRBV6-5,CATADRRGSNQPQHF,TGTGCCACGGCGGACAGACGGGGAAGCAATCAGCCCCAGCATTTT
once,TRBJ1-2,NA,TRBV28,CASSFGRNYGYTF,TGTGCCAGCAGTTTTGGGAGGAACTATGGCTACACCTTC
NA,TRBJ2-1,NA,TRBV9,CASSANTNEQFF,TGTGCCAGCAGCGCTAATACTAATGAGCAGTTCTTC
NA,TRBJ1-5,NA,TRBV19,CASSIARGNQPQHF,TGTGCCAGTAGTATCGCCAGGGGCAATCAGCCCCAGCATTTT
NA,TRBJ1-2,NA,TRBV2,CASSENGGYGYTF,TGTGCCAGCAGTGAAAATGGAGGTTATGGCTACACCTTC
NA,TRBJ2-3,TRBD2,TRBV2,CASSKNARLAGVSDTQYF,TGTGCCAGCAGCAAAAACGCTCGACTAGCGGGAGTGTCAGATACGCAGTATTTT
NA,TRBJ1-2,TRBD1,TRBV7-2,CASSRRGGDGYGYTF,TGTGCCAGCAGCCGGCGAGGGGGCGACGGCTATGGCTACACCTTC
NA,TRBJ2-1,TRBD2,TRBV2,CAILAGIKNEQFF,TGTGCCATACTAGCGGGGATTAAAAATGAGCAGTTCTTC
NA,TRBJ2-2,TRBD1,TRBV5-1,CASSFRQGLPFNTGELFF,TGCGCCAGCAGCTTCCGACAGGGTCTCCCTTTTAACACCGGGGAGCTGTTTTTT
NA,TRBJ2-2,NA,TRBV21-1,CASSKTAPGKNGGELFF,TGTGCCAGCAGCAAAACGGCACCAGGGAAAAATGGCGGGGAGCTGTTTTTT
NA,TRBJ2-7,TRBD1,TRBV7-9,CASSLTGAYEQYF,TGTGCCAGCAGCTTAACAGGGGCCTACGAGCAGTACTTC
NA,TRBJ2-3,TRBD2,TRBV4-1,CASSQALAGTSTDTQYF,TGCGCCAGCAGCCAAGCCCTAGCGGGGACTAGCACAGATACGCAGTATTTT
NA,TRBJ2-7,NA,TRBV5-1,CASSFAPMSYEQYF,TGCGCCAGCAGCTTCGCGCCGATGTCCTACGAGCAGTACTTC
NA,TRBJ2-3,TRBD2,TRBV5-6,CASSPTSGADTQYF,TGTGCCAGCAGCCCGACTAGCGGGGCCGATACGCAGTATTTT
NA,TRBJ2-1,TRBD1,TRBV19,CATGTVYNEQFF,TGTGCCACCGGGACAGTCTACAATGAGCAGTTCTTC
NA,TRBJ2-2,NA,TRBV5-4,CASSSSTGELFF,TGTGCCAGCAGCTCCTCCACCGGGGAGCTGTTTTTT
NA,TRBJ1-2,TRBD1,TRBV7-8,CASSLADEPGQGSPGYTF,TGTGCCAGCAGCTTAGCGGATGAACCGGGACAGGGGTCTCCCGGCTACACCTTC
NA,TRBJ2-7,NA,TRBV5-5,CASRFAGVDEQYF,TGTGCCAGCAGGTTTGCAGGGGTCGACGAGCAGTACTTC
NA,TRBJ2-5,NA,TRBV7-8,CASSFLGHQPYF,TGTGCCAGCAGCTTCCTCGGTCACCAACCGTACTTC
once,TRBJ2-7,NA,TRBV6-5,CANGPGGTYEQYF,TGTGCCAACGGACCCGGGGGAACCTACGAGCAGTACTTC
NA,TRBJ1-2,NA,TRBV15,CATTLDYVETDAGYTF,TGTGCCACCACCCTAGATTATGTCGAGACAGACGCTGGCTACACCTTC
NA,TRBJ1-4,NA,TRBV18,CASSPTQGLLGTKEKLFF,TGTGCCAGCTCACCGACCCAGGGGCTATTGGGGACGAAGGAAAAACTGTTTTTT
NA,TRBJ2-3,NA,TRBV19,CASRYSLWGPDTQYF,TGTGCCAGTAGATATTCCCTCTGGGGCCCAGATACGCAGTATTTT
once,TRBJ1-2,NA,TRBV30,CAWNGRTQEGTF,TGTGCCTGGAATGGGAGGACTCAGGAGGGCACCTTC
NA,TRBJ2-7,NA,TRBV19,CASSIAGGPYEQYF,TGTGCCAGTAGTATAGCGGGGGGCCCATACGAGCAGTACTTC
NA,TRBJ2-2,TRBD1,TRBV11-2,CASSFRDRDATGELFF,TGTGCCAGCAGCTTTCGTGACAGGGATGCCACCGGGGAGCTGTTTTTT
NA,TRBJ2-3,TRBD1,TRBV3-1/TRBV3-2,CASRGTGRTDTQYF,TGTGCCAGCAGGGGGACAGGGAGGACAGATACGCAGTATTTT
NA,TRBJ1-1,NA,TRBV2,CASSEVAGAEAFF,TGTGCCAGCAGTGAGGTAGCCGGGGCTGAAGCTTTCTTT
once,TRBJ2-6,NA,TRBV5-4,CASSLPGAGANVLTF,TGTGCCAGCAGCTTGCCAGGGGCTGGGGCCAACGTCCTGACTTTC
NA,TRBJ2-3,NA,TRBV19,CASLRVGTDTQYF,TGTGCCAGTCTCAGGGTGGGCACAGATACGCAGTATTTT
NA,TRBJ1-4,NA,TRBV23-1,CASSQSRATNEKLFF,TGCGCCAGCAGTCAATCAAGAGCTACTAATGAAAAACTGTTTTTT
NA,TRBJ2-1,TRBD2,TRBV14,CASSQAGTSGAYNEQFF,TGTGCCAGCAGCCAAGCTGGGACTAGCGGGGCCTACAATGAGCAGTTCTTC
NA,TRBJ2-2,NA,TRBV7-2,CASPKQITGELFF,TGTGCCAGCCCAAAACAGATCACCGGGGAGCTGTTTTTT
NA,TRBJ2-1,TRBD2,TRBV24-1,CATSDYSSGDNEQFF,TGTGCCACCAGTGATTACTCTAGCGGGGACAATGAGCAGTTCTTC
NA,TRBJ2-5,NA,TRBV3-1/TRBV3-2,CASSQDLPSQETQYF,TGTGCCAGCAGCCAAGATCTGCCTAGCCAAGAGACCCAGTACTTC
NA,TRBJ2-5,NA,TRBV3-1/TRBV3-2,CASSQGSGQETQYF,TGTGCCAGCAGCCAAGGGAGCGGGCAAGAGACCCAGTACTTC
NA,TRBJ2-1,TRBD1,TRBV20-1,CSASRTGGDEQFF,TGCAGTGCTAGTCGGACAGGGGGCGATGAGCAGTTCTTC
NA,TRBJ2-7,TRBD2,TRBV7-9,CASSSKGLADYEQYF,TGTGCCAGCAGCTCAAAGGGGCTAGCGGACTACGAGCAGTACTTC
NA,TRBJ2-7,TRBD2,TRBV30,CAWSPPPRLAATYEQYF,TGTGCCTGGAGTCCACCCCCTAGACTAGCGGCGACCTACGAGCAGTACTTC
NA,TRBJ2-5,TRBD2,TRBV5-4,CASSLSTSGGFGETQYF,TGTGCCAGCAGCTTGAGTACTAGCGGCGGGTTTGGGGAGACCCAGTACTTC
NA,TRBJ2-5,TRBD2,TRBV19,CASRLQREKIETQYF,TGTGCCAGTAGGCTCCAGCGGGAAAAGATAGAGACCCAGTACTTC
NA,TRBJ2-4,NA,TRBV5-1,CASSLEGGLPKNIQYF,TGCGCCAGCAGCTTGGAAGGGGGACTACCGAAAAACATTCAGTACTTC
NA,TRBJ2-4,NA,TRBV11-2,CASSLRGTLAKNIQYF,TGTGCCAGCAGCTTAAGGGGGACACTAGCCAAAAACATTCAGTACTTC
NA,TRBJ2-1,TRBD2,TRBV5-4,CASSLVRLAGEVYEQFF,TGTGCCAGCAGCTTGGTACGGCTAGCGGGAGAGGTTTATGAGCAGTTCTTC
NA,TRBJ2-7,TRBD1,TRBV15,CATSSWQAGGNEQYF,TGTGCCACCAGCTCTTGGCAGGCAGGGGGCAACGAGCAGTACTTC
NA,TRBJ2-7,NA,TRBV5-4,CASSNHYREWEDYEQYF,TGTGCCAGCAGCAACCATTACAGGGAATGGGAAGACTACGAGCAGTACTTC
NA,TRBJ2-2,TRBD2,TRBV7-9,CASSPSGRNTGELFF,TGTGCCAGCAGCCCAAGCGGGAGGAACACCGGGGAGCTGTTTTTT
NA,TRBJ1-1,NA,TRBV19,CASTSIRVNTEAFF,TGTGCCAGTACCTCGATCAGGGTGAACACTGAAGCTTTCTTT
NA,TRBJ1-5,NA,TRBV11-2,CASSLGRGQPQHF,TGTGCCAGCAGCTTAGGCCGGGGGCAGCCCCAGCATTTT
NA,TRBJ2-7,NA,TRBV3-1/TRBV3-2,CASSQRGVGYEQYF,TGTGCCAGCAGCCAACGCGGGGTCGGCTACGAGCAGTACTTC